This T cell receptor beta chain emerged from a study of cytomegalovirus exposure and HLA in healthy donors. Primers: 60 Vbeta forward and 13 Jbeta reverse. Assay: immunoSEQ multiplex PCR; the TCRdb copy retains only in-frame clones and omits some. The sample holds 130,000 to 150,000 clones, 80% seen once. The trim removed 4 bases at V and 1 base at J, leaving 3 bases unmatched. This CDR3 is built from 15 residues. The germline V gene encodes CDR1 SGHAT and CDR2 FQNNGV. Sequencing was done on a sample of PBMCs. This TCR was recovered from a man between 40 and 49 years old in good health and CMV-seropositive. The chain employs TRBV11-2 and TRBJ2-1; 8 bases are a match to TRBD1. This chain's CDR3 is CASSSRTGSYNEQFF. CDR3 nucleotide sequence: TGTGCCAGCAGCTCCCGGACAGGGTCCTACAATGAGCAGTTCTTC.